The clone carrying this T cell receptor beta chain was seen many times. Its antigen remains unknown. Until they underwent thyroid surgery, no patient had received any treatment. In the original processing: It was from CDR3 differences across clinicopathological groups that a distant-metastasis classifier for papillary thyroid cancer was built. TCRdb reanalyzed the PCR reads with MiXCR. What appears here as the V and J calls and clone size reflects TCRdb's work, not the paper's. The sample holds about 15,000 clones, more than 20% seen once. This specimen belongs to a study of metastatic and nonmetastatic thyroid tumors. Study details: Repertoires from blood and tumor or nodule tissue of malignant and benign thyroid patients were compared.

Study results and caveats: The study reportedly found significantly higher TCR beta diversity in malignant thyroid tumors than benign nodules, in blood and tumor.

The CDR3 has 16 amino acids. The germline CDR1 and CDR2 sequences are SGHRS and YFSETQ. Trimming stripped 7 bases from V and 5 bases from J, with 22 bases between. The source of this sequence is a female donor with papillary thyroid cancer or a benign thyroid nodule (not recorded which). Some clones in this sample may be carry-over from other donors' samples. The V and J genes are TRBV5-1 and TRBJ2-1; D might be TRBD1 or TRBD2, each matching 5 bases. Source material: tumor tissue. The CDR3 sequence: CASGIGGTGGNNEQFF. Here the CDR3 DNA reads TGCGCCAGCGGGATAGGAGGCACTGGGGGTAACAATGAGCAGTTCTTC.